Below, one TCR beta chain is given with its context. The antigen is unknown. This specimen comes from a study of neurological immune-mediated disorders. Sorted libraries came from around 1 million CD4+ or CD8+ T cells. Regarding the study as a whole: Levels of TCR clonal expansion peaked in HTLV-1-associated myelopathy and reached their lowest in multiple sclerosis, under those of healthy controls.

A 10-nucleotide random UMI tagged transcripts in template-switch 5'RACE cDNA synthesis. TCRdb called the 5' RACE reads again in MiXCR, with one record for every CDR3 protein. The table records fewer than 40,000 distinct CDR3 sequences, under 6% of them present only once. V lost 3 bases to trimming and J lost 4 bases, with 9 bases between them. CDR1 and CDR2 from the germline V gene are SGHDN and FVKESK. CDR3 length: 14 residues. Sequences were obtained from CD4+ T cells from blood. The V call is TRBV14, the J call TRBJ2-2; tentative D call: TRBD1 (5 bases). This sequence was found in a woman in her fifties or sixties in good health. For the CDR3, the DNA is TGTGCCAGCAGCCAGCTGGACACCACCGGGGAGCTGTTTTTT. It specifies CASSQLDTTGELFF.